These 30 T cell receptor beta chains came from one sample sequenced in a study of blood T cell repertoires in COVID-19. TCRdb's table, derived via immunoSEQ multiplex PCR, lists solely in-frame clones and lacks some. The sample yields about 55,000 clones, roughly 85% seen once. The sample taken for sequencing was peripheral blood. The receptors originated from an elderly man with acute or convalescent COVID-19.

The chain carries TRBV15 and TRBJ2-4; maybe TRBD2 (5 bases). With 0 bases removed from V and 1 base from J, the gap between germline ends came to 7 bases. This CDR3 has 15 amino acids. CDR1 and CDR2 from the germline V gene are LNHNV and YYDKDF (reference sequence). The CDR3 protein is CATSRDRGAKNIQYF. The DNA of the CDR3 is TGTGCCACCAGCAGAGATCGAGGGGCCAAAAACATTCAGTACTTC.

The chain couples TRBV9 to TRBJ1-2; 10 bases line up with TRBD1. This CDR3 is 14 amino acids long. Per germline, CDR1 SGDLS and CDR2 YYNGEE. Unmatched junction bases numbered 6, after V lost 2 bases and J lost 8 bases. As DNA, the CDR3 is TGTGCCAGCAGCGTGGGGACAGGGGAGACGGGCTACACCTTC. Amino acid sequence: CASSVGTGETGYTF.

The chain is built from TRBV5-4 and TRBJ1-6; 7 positions match TRBD1. J gave up 5 bases and V 0 bases, and 5 bases lay outside the gene matches. Per germline, CDR1 SGHNT and CDR2 YYREEE (reference sequence). This CDR3 comprises 16 residues. For the CDR3, the DNA is TGTGCCAGCAGCTTGGGAAGGGGGCAGGATAATTCACCCCTCCACTTT. Translation gives CASSLGRGQDNSPLHF.

The V gene is TRBV20-1, the J gene TRBJ2-7; perhaps TRBD2 as D (5 bases). The CDR3 loop spans 12 amino acids. The germline CDR1 and CDR2 sequences are DFQATT and SNEGSKA (reference sequence). The V gene lost 3 bases and the J gene lost 6 bases, with 12 bases spanning the gap. This CDR3 reads CSASQGSGEQYF. CDR3 DNA: TGCAGTGCTAGTCAAGGGAGCGGCGAGCAGTACTTC.

The chain recombines TRBV3-1 (or the pseudogene TRBV3-2) with TRBJ1-4; no definite D call. There are 11 residues in the CDR3. Germline-derived CDR1 and CDR2 are LGHDT and YNNKEL (reference sequence). The V end was cut by 4 bases, the J end by 7 bases, with 4 bases between. Here the CDR3 DNA reads TGTGCCAGCAGCCCGCGTGAAAAACTGTTTTTT. Its translation: CASSPREKLFF.

This sequence joins TRBV5-4 and TRBJ2-3; 7 bases are a match to TRBD2. The trim removed 7 bases at V and 4 bases at J, leaving 9 bases unmatched. The CDR3 consists of 14 residues. CDR1 is SGHNT, CDR2 YYREEE, per germline (reference sequence). As DNA, the CDR3 is TGTGCCAGCGCCCGTGGACTAGACGCAGATACGCAGTATTTT. This codes for CASARGLDADTQYF.

This clone has a handful of counts. This chain connects TRBV6-5 to TRBJ1-6; TRBD1 is a possible D gene (5 bases). Trimming took off 2 bases at V and 10 bases at J, with 18 bases between the two ends. The CDR3 sequence is 16 residues long. CDR1 MNHEY and CDR2 SVGAGI come from the germline V gene. The CDR3 is CASSYPNPQGSSPLHF. The CDR3 nucleotides are TGTGCCAGCAGTTACCCGAACCCCCAGGGCAGCTCACCCCTCCACTTT.

As DNA, the CDR3 is TGTGCCAGTAGCCCCGGGCGGCAGGGCTCCTACGAGCAGTACTTC. Protein sequence: CASSPGRQGSYEQYF. The chain is built from TRBV19 and TRBJ2-7; maybe TRBD1 (5 bases). The germline CDR1 and CDR2 sequences are LNHDA and SQIVND (reference sequence). V was cut by 6 bases and J by 0 bases, with 15 bases left in between. This CDR3 has 15 amino acids.

The gene calls are TRBV7-3 and TRBJ2-2; 16 bases line up with TRBD2. CDR3 size: 18 residues. V shed 8 bases and J 4 bases; nucleotides not matched to a gene: 10. Germline CDR1 and CDR2: SGHTA and FQGTGA. The CDR3 reads CASPEGLAGGPATGELFF. The CDR3 DNA follows: TGTGCCAGCCCGGAGGGACTAGCGGGGGGGCCTGCCACCGGGGAGCTGTTTTTT. The variable domain in full, with the rest retrieved from reference TRBV7-3 and TRBJ2-2, is GAGVSQTPSNKVTEKGKYVELRCDPISGHTALYWYRQSLGQGPEFLIYFQGTGAADDSGLPNDRFFAVRPEGSVSTLKIQRTERGDSAVYLCASPEGLAGGPATGELFFGEGSRLTVL.

The chain combines TRBV27 with TRBJ1-2; tentative D call: TRBD1 (6 bases). Germline CDR1 MNHEY, CDR2 SMNVEV (reference sequence). Between the trimmed V and J ends, which lost 6 bases and 10 bases, there was a span of 21 bases. The CDR3 totals 14 residues. The CDR3 loop is CASRLSGGPGVYTF. In nucleotides, the CDR3 is TGTGCCAGCAGACTGTCCGGGGGGCCCGGTGTCTACACCTTC.

This clone was seen at least ten times. V usage is TRBV2 and J usage is TRBJ1-5, with 9 bases identical to TRBD1. After removal of 2 bases from V and 2 bases from J, the junction contained 1 base not matched to a gene. Per the germline V gene, CDR1 is SNHLY and CDR2 is FYNNEI. The CDR3 has 15 residues. This CDR3 reads CASSEWTGGNQPQHF. CDR3 coding DNA: TGTGCCAGCAGTGAATGGACAGGGGGCAATCAGCCCCAGCATTTT.

CDR3 sequence reads: CASSSGQGRAEAFF. CDR3 DNA: TGCGCCAGCAGCTCGGGACAGGGGAGGGCTGAAGCTTTCTTT. The V gene is TRBV5-1, the J gene TRBJ1-1; 10 bases agree with TRBD1. Germline-derived CDR1 and CDR2 are SGHRS and YFSETQ. CDR3 length: 14 residues. The J segment lost 6 bases and the V segment lost 3 bases, leaving 5 bases of the junction unmatched.

The chain links TRBV19 to TRBJ1-2; unclear D gene. The CDR3 spans 13 residues. V was shortened by 5 bases and J by 7 bases, with 14 bases between the two germline ends. CDR1 is LNHDA and CDR2 is SQIVND in the germline V gene (reference sequence). CDR3 coding DNA: TGTGCCAGTAGTCCCCGTTCGTTGAGTGGCTACACCTTC. It is translated as CASSPRSLSGYTF.

The J gene is TRBJ1-2, the V gene TRBV6-2 or TRBV6-3, with no clear D. Trimming cost V 5 bases and J 8 bases, with 15 bases left between them. The CDR3 has 13 amino acids. Germline assignment: CDR1 MNHEY and CDR2 SVGEGT. The CDR3 spells CASSPDSLGGYTF. CDR3 nucleotide sequence: TGTGCCAGCAGTCCGGACTCCCTCGGGGGCTACACCTTC.

The DNA for the CDR3 is TGTGCCAGCTCACAGGGGATCCAAGAGACCCAGTACTTC. It yields the protein CASSQGIQETQYF. This chain links TRBV18 with TRBJ2-5; a possible D gene is TRBD1 (5 bases). The CDR3 is 13 amino acids. V lost 4 bases to trimming and J lost 1 base, with 7 bases between them. The germline V gene encodes CDR1 KGHSH and CDR2 LQKENI.

This chain joins TRBV7-2 and TRBJ1-2; D uncertain. The ends were cut back, 5 bases at V and 2 bases at J, with 12 bases in the middle. Germline CDR1 SGHTA, CDR2 FQGNSA. The CDR3 runs to 14 residues. In nucleotides, the CDR3 is TGTGCCAGCAGCCCAAGGGAGAGAAACTATGGCTACACCTTC. It codes for CASSPRERNYGYTF.

The rearrangement joins TRBV19 to TRBJ2-5, with 7 bases identical to TRBD1. Germline CDR1 is LNHDA and CDR2 is SQIVND (reference sequence). V shed 1 base and J 1 base; nucleotides not matched to a gene: 9. The CDR3 has 17 residues. The CDR3 region has the DNA TGTGCCAGTAGTATAGGGGGGACAGTAAGTTCCCAAGAGACCCAGTACTTC. Its translation: CASSIGGTVSSQETQYF.

CDR3 loop: CASSQDLAGAEAFF. The DNA for the CDR3 is TGTGCCAGCAGCCAAGATCTGGCGGGCGCTGAAGCTTTCTTT. This chain uses TRBV14 with TRBJ1-1; D not certain. The germline V and J ends were trimmed by 0 bases and 6 bases, with 11 bases remaining between them. The CDR3 spans 14 residues. Per germline, CDR1 SGHDN and CDR2 FVKESK.

The rearrangement uses TRBV7-2 and TRBJ2-5; 8 positions agree with TRBD1. The germline CDR1 and CDR2 sequences are SGHTA and FQGNSA. The CDR3 sequence is 13 residues long. The junction had 3 bases not matched to a gene; V was cut back by 6 bases and J by 3 bases. CDR3 coding DNA: TGTGCCAGCAGAAAGACAGGGGAAGAGACCCAGTACTTC. This sequence encodes CASRKTGEETQYF.

V and J are TRBV9 and TRBJ2-3, with TRBD2 matching 13 bases. In germline, CDR1 is SGDLS, CDR2 YYNGEE. The trim removed 3 bases at V and 10 bases at J, leaving 8 bases unmatched. The CDR3 covers 15 residues. CDR3 sequence (DNA): TGTGCCAGCAGCGCAACTAGCGGGGGGGCCACTTCGCAGTATTTT. It yields the protein CASSATSGGATSQYF.

This clone has a single count. This chain connects TRBV2 to TRBJ1-1; a weak D match, TRBD1 (5 bases). The CDR3 consists of 14 residues. V shed 3 bases and J shed 5 bases, with 13 bases lying between them. The germline V gene encodes CDR1 SNHLY and CDR2 FYNNEI. CDR3 sequence: CASSEEAGRTEAFF. In nucleotides, the CDR3 is TGTGCCAGCAGTGAGGAGGCAGGGAGGACTGAAGCTTTCTTT. Complete variable domain (other parts from reference TRBV2 and TRBJ1-1): EPEVTQTPSHQVTQMGQEVILRCVPISNHLYFYWYRQILGQKVEFLVSFYNNEISEKSEIFDDQFSVERPDGSNFTLKIRSTKLEDSAMYFCASSEEAGRTEAFFGQGTRLTVV.

This chain uses TRBV11-2 with TRBJ1-3, with D possibly TRBD1 on 6 matching bases. There are 14 residues in the CDR3. The V end lost 6 bases, the J end lost 4 bases, and 13 bases lay between the germline ends. Looked up from germline, CDR1 is SGHAT and CDR2 is FQNNGV. The CDR3 DNA reads as TGTGCCAGCAGGCAGAGGGGGACCGGAAACACCATATATTTT. Encoded protein: CASRQRGTGNTIYF. The variable domain in full, with the rest retrieved from reference TRBV11-2 and TRBJ1-3, is EAGVAQSPRYKIIEKRQSVAFWCNPISGHATLYWYQQILGQGPKLLIQFQNNGVVDDSQLPKDRFSAERLKGVDSTLKIQPAKLEDSAVYLCASRQRGTGNTIYFGEGSWLTVV.

V and J are TRBV6-5 and TRBJ1-1; possible D gene TRBD1, 6 bases. The length of the CDR3 is 14 residues. In germline, CDR1 is MNHEY, CDR2 SVGAGI. V lost 6 bases and J lost 0, with 11 bases in between. The DNA of the CDR3 is TGTGCCAGCAGAACAGGGCCCGTGAACACTGAAGCTTTCTTT. It encodes CASRTGPVNTEAFF.

This clone was seen just once. The chain combines TRBV3-1 (or the pseudogene TRBV3-2) with TRBJ1-3, with TRBD1 identical over 9 bases. The CDR3 spans 15 residues. Losses at the gene ends were 5 bases for V and 3 bases for J; bases not matched to a gene: 5. Germline V gene data show CDR1 as LGHDT and CDR2 as YNNKEL (reference sequence). The DNA for the CDR3 is TGTGCCAGCAGCACCCGGACAGGGGTTGGAAACACCATATATTTT. Encoded protein: CASSTRTGVGNTIYF.

The V call is TRBV19, the J call TRBJ2-6, with a tentative D call TRBD1 (5 bases). CDR3 length equals 15 residues. Trimming pared 5 bases from V and 0 bases from J, leaving 8 bases between. Per germline, CDR1 LNHDA and CDR2 SQIVND (reference sequence). The CDR3 DNA reads TGTGCCAGTAGTCAGGGCCGCTCTGGGGCCAACGTCCTGACTTTC. Translated, it gives CASSQGRSGANVLTF.

This rearrangement joins TRBV14 to TRBJ2-1, with D tentatively TRBD2 (5 bases). From germline, CDR1 is SGHDN and CDR2 FVKESK. This CDR3 region has 14 residues. The ends were cut back, 0 bases at V and 6 bases at J, with 9 bases in the middle. The CDR3 bases are TGTGCCAGCAGCCAAGAGGGGAGTAGCAATGAGCAGTTCTTC. This encodes CASSQEGSSNEQFF.

This sequence joins TRBV5-5 and TRBJ1-2; D possibly corresponds to TRBD1 (6 bases). Trimming stripped 4 bases from V and 1 base from J, with 14 bases between. The CDR3 contains 15 residues. Germline V gives CDR1 SGHKS, CDR2 YYEKEE (reference sequence). The CDR3 nucleotides are TGTGCCAGCAGCCACCCCACACAGGGTAACTATGGCTACACCTTC. Translated: CASSHPTQGNYGYTF.

The V gene is TRBV19, the J gene TRBJ2-2, with TRBD2 identical over 10 bases. The germline gives CDR1 LNHDA, CDR2 SQIVND (reference sequence). The junction had 2 bases not matched to a gene; V was cut back by 4 bases and J by 0 bases. The CDR3 is 16 amino acids. In DNA form, the CDR3 reads TGTGCCAGTAGTAGTAGCGGGGGGCCGAACACCGGGGAGCTGTTTTTT. This encodes CASSSSGGPNTGELFF.

The chain combines TRBV19 with TRBJ2-7; D is possibly TRBD1 (6 bases). The length of the CDR3 is 13 residues. With 6 bases removed from V and 4 bases from J, the gap between germline ends came to 13 bases. The germline V gene encodes CDR1 LNHDA and CDR2 SQIVND (reference sequence). CDR3 sequence: CASRIRTVYEQYF. CDR3 nucleotides: TGTGCCAGTAGGATTCGGACAGTTTACGAGCAGTACTTC. Combining the CDR3 with reference TRBV19 and TRBJ2-7 gives the whole variable domain DGGITQSPKYLFRKEGQNVTLSCEQNLNHDAMYWYRQDPGQGLRLIYYSQIVNDFQKGDIAEGYSVSREKKESFPLTVTSAQKNPTAFYLCASRIRTVYEQYFGPGTRLTVT.

This sequence joins TRBV5-1 and TRBJ2-6, with D hard to call. The V end was cut by 0 bases, the J end by 0 bases, with 10 bases between. The CDR3 runs 17 residues. The V gene's germline CDR1 is SGHRS and CDR2 YFSETQ. CDR3 sequence (DNA): TGCGCCAGCAGCTTGGGGCAGGTGGGCTCTGGGGCCAACGTCCTGACTTTC. Its protein product is CASSLGQVGSGANVLTF.